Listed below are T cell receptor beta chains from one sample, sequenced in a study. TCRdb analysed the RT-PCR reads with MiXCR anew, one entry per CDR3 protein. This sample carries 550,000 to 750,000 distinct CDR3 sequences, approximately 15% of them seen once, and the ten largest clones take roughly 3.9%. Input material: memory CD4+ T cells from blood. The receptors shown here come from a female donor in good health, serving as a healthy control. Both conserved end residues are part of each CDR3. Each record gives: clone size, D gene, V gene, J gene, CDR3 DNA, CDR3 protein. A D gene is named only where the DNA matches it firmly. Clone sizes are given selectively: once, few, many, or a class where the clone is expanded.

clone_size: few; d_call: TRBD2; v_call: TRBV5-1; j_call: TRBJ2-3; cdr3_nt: TGCGCCAGCAGCCCCACTAGCGGGAGAGGCACAGATACGCAGTATTTT; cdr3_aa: CASSPTSGRGTDTQYF
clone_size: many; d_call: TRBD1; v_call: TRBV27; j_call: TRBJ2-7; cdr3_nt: TGTGCCAGCAGTTTCTCCGGGACAGAGTCCTACGAGCAGTACTTC; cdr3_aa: CASSFSGTESYEQYF
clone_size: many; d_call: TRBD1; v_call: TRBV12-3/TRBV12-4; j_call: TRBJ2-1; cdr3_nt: TGTGCCAGCAGGGGGGACAGGGGTCAGGAGTTCTTC; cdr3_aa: CASRGDRGQEFF
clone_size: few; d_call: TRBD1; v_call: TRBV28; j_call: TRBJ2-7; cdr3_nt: TGTGCCAGCAGTAGACAGGGCGTCCACGAGCAGTACTTC; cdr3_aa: CASSRQGVHEQYF
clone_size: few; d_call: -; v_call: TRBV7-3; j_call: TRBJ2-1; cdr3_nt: TGTGCCAGCAGCCCCGGTCTGAGGGACAATGAGCAGTTCTTC; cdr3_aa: CASSPGLRDNEQFF
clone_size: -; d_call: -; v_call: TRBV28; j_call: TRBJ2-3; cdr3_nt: TGTGCCAGCAGTTTGTCCGGTGGGACGGCTACTAGCACAGATACGCAGTATTTT; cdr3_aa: CASSLSGGTATSTDTQYF
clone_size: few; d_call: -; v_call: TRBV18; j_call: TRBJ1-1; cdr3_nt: TGTGCCAGCTCCCCGAGCGGGGGACGCCGAGACACTGAAGCTTTCTTT; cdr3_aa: CASSPSGGRRDTEAFF
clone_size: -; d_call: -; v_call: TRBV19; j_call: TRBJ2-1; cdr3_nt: TGTGCCAGTATCCGAACAGGTGAGGCCTACAATGAGCAGTTCTTC; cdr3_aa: CASIRTGEAYNEQFF
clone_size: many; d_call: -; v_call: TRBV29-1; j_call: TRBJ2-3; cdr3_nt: TGCAGCGTCAGAGGCAAATTCACAGATACGCAGTATTTT; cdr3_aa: CSVRGKFTDTQYF
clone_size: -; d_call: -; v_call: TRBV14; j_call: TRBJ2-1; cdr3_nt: TGTGCCAGCAGCCAAGGAATACAGGGTATCGAGTTCTTC; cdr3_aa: CASSQGIQGIEFF
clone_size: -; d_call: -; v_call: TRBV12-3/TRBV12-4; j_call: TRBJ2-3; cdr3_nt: TGTGCCAGCAGACTGACAGGAGGCGATACGCAGTATTTT; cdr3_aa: CASRLTGGDTQYF
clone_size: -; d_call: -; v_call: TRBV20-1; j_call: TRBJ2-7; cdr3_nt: TGCAGTGCCCAAAGCGGCAGGGAACCCTACGAGCAGTACTTC; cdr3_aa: CSAQSGREPYEQYF
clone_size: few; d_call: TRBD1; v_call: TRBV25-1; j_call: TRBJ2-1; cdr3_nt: TGTGCCAGCAGTGCCTGGACAGGGGACTACAATGAGCAGATCTTC; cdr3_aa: CASSAWTGDYNEQIF
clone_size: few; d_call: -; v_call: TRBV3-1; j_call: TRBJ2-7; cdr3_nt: TGTGCCAGCAGCCATCGGCGGAGGGTCTACTTC; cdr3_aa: CASSHRRRVYF
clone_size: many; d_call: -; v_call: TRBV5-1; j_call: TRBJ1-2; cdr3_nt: TGCGCCAGCAGCTTGGCCGGGGGGACAAGCTATGGCTACACCTTC; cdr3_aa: CASSLAGGTSYGYTF
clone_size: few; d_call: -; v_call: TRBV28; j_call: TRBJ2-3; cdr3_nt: TGTGCCAGCAGTTTGCTAGGGTCCGATACGCAGTATTTT; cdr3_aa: CASSLLGSDTQYF
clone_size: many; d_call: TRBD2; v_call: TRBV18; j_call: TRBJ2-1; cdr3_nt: TGTGCCAGCTCACCAGGGACTAGCGGCATGTACAATGAGCAGTTCTTC; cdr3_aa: CASSPGTSGMYNEQFF
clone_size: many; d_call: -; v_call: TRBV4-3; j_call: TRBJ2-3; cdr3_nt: TGCGCCAGCAGCCAACCCCTAGGTAGCGGAAGCACAGATACGCAGTATTTT; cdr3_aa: CASSQPLGSGSTDTQYF
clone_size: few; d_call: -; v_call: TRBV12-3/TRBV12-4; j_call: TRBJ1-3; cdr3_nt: TGTGCCAGCACTACCGGACAGCTCTCTGGAAACACCATATATTTT; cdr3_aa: CASTTGQLSGNTIYF
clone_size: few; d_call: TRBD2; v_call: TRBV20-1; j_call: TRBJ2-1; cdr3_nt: TGCAGTGCAAACCCACCGAGCGGGAGTATGGTTGAGCAGTTCTTC; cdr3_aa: CSANPPSGSMVEQFF
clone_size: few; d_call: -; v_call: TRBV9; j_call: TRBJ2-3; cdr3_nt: TGTGCCAGCAGCCAGACTAGGACGAACACAGATACGCAGTATTTT; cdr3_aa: CASSQTRTNTDTQYF
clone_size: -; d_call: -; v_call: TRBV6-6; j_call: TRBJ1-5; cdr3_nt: TGTGCCAGCAGTCGGGCAGTCCTGAATCAGCCCCAGCATTTT; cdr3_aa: CASSRAVLNQPQHF
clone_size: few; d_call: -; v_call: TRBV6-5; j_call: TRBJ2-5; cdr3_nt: TGTGCCAGCAGTCTACAGGAAAGGGAGACCCAGTACTTC; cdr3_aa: CASSLQERETQYF
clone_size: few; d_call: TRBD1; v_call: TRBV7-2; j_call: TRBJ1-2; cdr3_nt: TGTGCCAGCAGCACGCGGGACAGCACCAACTATGGCTACACCTTC; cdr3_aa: CASSTRDSTNYGYTF
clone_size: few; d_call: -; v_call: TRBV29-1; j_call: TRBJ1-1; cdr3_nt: TGCAGCGTTGCCCCACCGAGCGACACTGAAGCTTTCTTT; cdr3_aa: CSVAPPSDTEAFF
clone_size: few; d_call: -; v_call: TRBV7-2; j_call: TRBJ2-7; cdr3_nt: TGTGCCAGCGGAGGGAACCCCTACGAGCAGTACTTC; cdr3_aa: CASGGNPYEQYF
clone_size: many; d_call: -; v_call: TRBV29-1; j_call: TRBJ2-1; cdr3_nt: TGCAGCGTTGAACCCGCAGTCGACAATGAGCAGTTCTTC; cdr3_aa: CSVEPAVDNEQFF
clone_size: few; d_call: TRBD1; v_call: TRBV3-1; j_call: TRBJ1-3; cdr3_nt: TGTGCCAGCAGCCCCAGGGGGCAGCAACTCGACACCATATATTTT; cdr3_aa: CASSPRGQQLDTIYF